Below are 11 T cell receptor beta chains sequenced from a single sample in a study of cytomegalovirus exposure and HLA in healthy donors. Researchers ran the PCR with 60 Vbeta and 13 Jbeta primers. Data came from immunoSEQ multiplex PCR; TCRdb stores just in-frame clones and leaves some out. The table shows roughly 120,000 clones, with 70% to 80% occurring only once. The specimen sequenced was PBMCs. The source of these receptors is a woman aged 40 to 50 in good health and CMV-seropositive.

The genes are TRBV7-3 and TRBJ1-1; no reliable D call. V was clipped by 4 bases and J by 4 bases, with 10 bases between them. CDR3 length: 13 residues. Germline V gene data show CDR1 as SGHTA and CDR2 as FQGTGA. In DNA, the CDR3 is TGTGCCAGCAGCTGGAGCCATGGCACTGAAGCTTTCTTT. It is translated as CASSWSHGTEAFF.

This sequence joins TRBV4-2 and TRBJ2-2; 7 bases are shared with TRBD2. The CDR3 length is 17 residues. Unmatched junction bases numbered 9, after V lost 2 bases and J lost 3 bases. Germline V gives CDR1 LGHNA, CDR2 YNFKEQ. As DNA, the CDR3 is TGTGCCAGCAGCCAATTAACCGGGCGGGGGTACACCGGGGAGCTGTTTTTT. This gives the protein CASSQLTGRGYTGELFF.

CDR3 amino acids: CASSLAPGDNSPLHF. In DNA, the CDR3 is TGTGCCAGCAGCTTGGCCCCAGGCGATAATTCACCCCTCCACTTT. The chain is built from TRBV5-6 and TRBJ1-6; D gene ambiguous. CDR1 is SGHDT and CDR2 is YYEEEE in the germline V gene. V dropped 0 bases and J dropped 5 bases, with 9 bases sitting between them. CDR3 length equals 15 residues.

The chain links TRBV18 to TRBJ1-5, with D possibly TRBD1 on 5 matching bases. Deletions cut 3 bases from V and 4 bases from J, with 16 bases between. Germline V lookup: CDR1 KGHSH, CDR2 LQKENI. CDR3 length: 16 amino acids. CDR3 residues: CASSPVGALLNQPQHF. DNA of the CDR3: TGTGCCAGCTCACCGGTAGGGGCCCTATTGAATCAGCCCCAGCATTTT. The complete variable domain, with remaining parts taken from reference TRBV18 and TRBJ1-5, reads NAGVMQNPRHLVRRRGQEARLRCSPMKGHSHVYWYRQLPEEGLKFMVYLQKENIIDESGMPKERFSAEFPKEGPSILRIQQVVRGDSAAYFCASSPVGALLNQPQHFGDGTRLSIL.

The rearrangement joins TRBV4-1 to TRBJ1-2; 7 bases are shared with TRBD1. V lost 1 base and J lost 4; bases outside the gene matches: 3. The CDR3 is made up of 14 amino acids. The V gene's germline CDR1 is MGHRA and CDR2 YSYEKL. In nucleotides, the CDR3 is TGCGCCAGCAGCCAAGGACAGGGCCCCTATGGCTACACCTTC. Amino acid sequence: CASSQGQGPYGYTF.

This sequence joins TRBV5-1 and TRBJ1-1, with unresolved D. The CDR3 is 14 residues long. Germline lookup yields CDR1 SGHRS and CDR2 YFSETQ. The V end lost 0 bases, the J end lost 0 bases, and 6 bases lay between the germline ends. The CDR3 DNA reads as TGCGCCAGCAGCTTGGAGAGGCTGAACACTGAAGCTTTCTTT. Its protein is CASSLERLNTEAFF.

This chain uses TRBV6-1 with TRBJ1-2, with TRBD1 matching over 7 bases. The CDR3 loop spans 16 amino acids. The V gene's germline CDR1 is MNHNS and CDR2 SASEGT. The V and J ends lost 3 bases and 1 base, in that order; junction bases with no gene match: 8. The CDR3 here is CASSDPWTGSNYGYTF. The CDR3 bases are TGTGCCAGCAGTGATCCTTGGACAGGCAGTAACTATGGCTACACCTTC.

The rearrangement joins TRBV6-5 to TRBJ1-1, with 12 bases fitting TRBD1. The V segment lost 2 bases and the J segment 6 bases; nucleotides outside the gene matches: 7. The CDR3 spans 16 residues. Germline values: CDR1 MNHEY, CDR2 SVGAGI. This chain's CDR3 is CASSYAGQGARAEAFF. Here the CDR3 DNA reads TGTGCCAGCAGTTACGCGGGACAGGGGGCGCGTGCTGAAGCTTTCTTT.

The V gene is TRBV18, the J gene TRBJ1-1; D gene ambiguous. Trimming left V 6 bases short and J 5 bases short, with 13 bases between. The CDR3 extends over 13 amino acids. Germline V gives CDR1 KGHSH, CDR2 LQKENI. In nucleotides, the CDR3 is TGTGCCAGCTCGCCGCTGACTCGGACTGAAGCTTTCTTT. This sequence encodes CASSPLTRTEAFF.

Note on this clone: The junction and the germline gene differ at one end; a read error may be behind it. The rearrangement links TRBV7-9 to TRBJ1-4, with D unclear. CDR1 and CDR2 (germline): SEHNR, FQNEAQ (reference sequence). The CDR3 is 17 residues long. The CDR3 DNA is TGCGCCAGCAGCCAAGAAGTGGAGAGGGATTACAGTAAAAAACTGTTTTTT. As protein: CASSQEVERDYSKKLFF.

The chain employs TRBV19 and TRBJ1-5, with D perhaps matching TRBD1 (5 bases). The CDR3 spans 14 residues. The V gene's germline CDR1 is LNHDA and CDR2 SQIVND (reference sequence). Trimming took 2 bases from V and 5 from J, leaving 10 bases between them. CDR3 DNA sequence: TGTGCCAGTAGTATAACCAGGGATCATCAGCCCCAGCATTTT. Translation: CASSITRDHQPQHF.